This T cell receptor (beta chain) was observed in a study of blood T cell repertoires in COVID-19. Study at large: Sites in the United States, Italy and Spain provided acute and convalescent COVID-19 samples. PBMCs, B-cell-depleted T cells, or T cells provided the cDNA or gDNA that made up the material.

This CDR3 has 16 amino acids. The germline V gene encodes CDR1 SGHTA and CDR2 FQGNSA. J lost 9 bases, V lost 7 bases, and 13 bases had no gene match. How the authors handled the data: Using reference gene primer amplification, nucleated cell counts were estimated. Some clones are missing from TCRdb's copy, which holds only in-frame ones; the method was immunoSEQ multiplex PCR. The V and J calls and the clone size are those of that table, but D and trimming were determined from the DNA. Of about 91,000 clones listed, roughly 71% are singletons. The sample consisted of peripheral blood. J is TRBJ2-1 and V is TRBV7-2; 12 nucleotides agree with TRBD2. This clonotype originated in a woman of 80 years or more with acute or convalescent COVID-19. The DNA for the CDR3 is TGTGCCAGCACCCCTTGGGCTAGCGGGAGGGCCGTTGAGCAGTTCTTC. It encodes CASTPWASGRAVEQFF.